This entry is about one TCR beta chain. Its antigen specificity is not known. No much larger clone exists at a distance of one base, and base qualities are not known. Libraries were constructed by the immunoSEQ multiplex PCR assay. For the multiplex PCR, a mixture combining 60 forward primers for TCR Vbeta segments and 13 reverse primers for TCR Jbeta segments was used. The CDR3 region of rearranged TCR beta genes was amplified from genomic DNA with a multiplex PCR assay. The Illumina HiSeq System was used to sequence the amplified TCR beta libraries as 87-base-pair reads. Regarding the original processing steps: A later analysis tallied 80 million to 95 million unique TCR beta chains across the 700 or so repertoires, and around 10 million of those chains were shared by two or more donors. A nearest-neighbor algorithm error-corrected the raw reads and collapsed the reads into unique sequences, merging closely related sequences to remove PCR and sequencing errors. CDR3 sequences were aligned to IMGT reference sequences to assign V, D and J gene segments. For a sequence to be retained, a match of at least six nucleotides was required to both a V gene segment and a J gene segment. A rearrangement counted as productive if the CDR3 had no stop codons and remained in frame with V and J, and every other rearrangement counted as non-productive. Following IMGT convention, CDR3 was defined as the stretch from the second conserved V-encoded cysteine to the conserved J-encoded phenylalanine. The earlier analysis of a few hundred of the donors excluded any sequence lacking an unambiguous match to a single V gene segment. An earlier analysis of roughly 590 of the donors called V segments functional above 56.7% productive rearrangements and segregating when the between-donor standard deviation exceeded 5%. A statistical classification framework was built for diagnosing cytomegalovirus status from the catalog of TCR beta chain sequences. V and J gene assignment, in a later analysis, came from comparing TCR nucleotide sequences with IMGT/GENE-DB human TR gene sequences. A later analysis assigned CDR3 sequences and most-parsimonious VDJ recombination scenarios with the TCRdist pipeline. In a later analysis, each TCR beta chain was defined by its CDR3 amino acid sequence together with its V-gene family, and reads without a unique V-gene family were excluded. As a way to deal with suspected cross-contamination and a sequencing artifact, a later analysis dropped under 600 nucleotide sequences that were highly shared and had low generation probability. In a later analysis, a clonal expansion index for each public chain was calculated from normalized within-repertoire ranks of inferred template counts. In a later analysis, generation probabilities were computed with a VDJ recombination model fitted to out-of-frame rearrangements, and the resulting probabilities were checked against IGoR. A later analysis scored TCR-TCR, TCR-HLA and TCR-CMV co-occurrence with hypergeometric tests, applying a repertoire-size bias correction to TCR pairs. In a later analysis, false discovery rates were estimated by permuting HLA or CMV assignments 20 times. In a later analysis, co-occurring TCRs were grouped with DBSCAN, and TCRdist sequence similarity was added when clustering was performed within HLA-allele-positive subsets. For co-occurrence clustering, repertoires with fewer than 30,000 or more than 120,000 public chains were excluded, along with about five repertoires with anomalous nucleotide sharing. Imported from immuneACCESS, the table was reduced by TCRdb to in-frame sequences with V and J called. These copies leave out some clones; in studies compared against another copy, an unresolved V gene accounts for under half, and the cause of the remainder is not known. From that table come the V and J calls and clone size; the DNA was used to work out D and trimming. Recorded for this sample are 200,000 to 250,000 clones; roughly 88% of them occurred a single time. Together, the top ten hold 0.71% of the sample.

The cohort comprised around 700 healthy bone marrow donors. At the time of sampling, all cohort members were nominally healthy, though unrecorded immune exposures were likely present. The donor was CMV seronegative and belonged to the group of 352 seronegative cohort members. A peripheral blood sample was provided by each donor, and peripheral blood mononuclear cells were used for TCR beta sequencing. The Qiagen DNeasy Blood Extraction Kit was used to extract genomic DNA from the blood cell samples. The entry originates in a study of cytomegalovirus exposure and HLA in healthy donors (dated by TCRdb to 2015 to 2018). For the wider study: In an earlier analysis of 587 of the donors, less than 350 Gb of sequence data and 100 million or so unique TCR beta sequences from about 180 million T cells were reported. Because of strong linkage in the cohort, five DR-DQ haplotypes were treated as single units for association and clustering. To decide whether each TCR beta V gene segment behaved as functional or pseudogenic, an earlier analysis of some 600 of the donors relied on high-throughput TCR beta sequencing. In a later genetic analysis, genome-wide SNP genotypes for about 55% of the 666 donors were used, and that subset was treated as a discovery cohort. To study patterns of TCR occurrence, a later analysis re-analyzed previously published TCR beta repertoires from 600 to 750 donors and added high-resolution HLA genotyping. Class I and class II HLA loci were covered by the typing at four-digit resolution. All discovery cohort repertoires had been generated using a single sequencing platform. The aim of the study was to test whether cataloging public T cell receptors could identify signatures of past pathogen exposure. A separate validation cohort of roughly 130 different subjects was used in addition to the 666-subject first cohort. An early release that covered fewer than 750 HLA-typed donors contained approximately 300 gigabases of sequencing data and 75 million to 100 million unique TCR sequences. High-throughput TCR immunosequencing, statistical association of individual TCRs with disease status, and machine learning were combined to predict cytomegalovirus infection status. The genetic ancestry cluster associated with self-reported Caucasian donors included approximately 85% of the roughly 410 genotyped donors. The number of typed donors differed by locus: roughly 620-630 for A, B, C, DRB1 and DQB1; 522 for DQA1; 600 to 610 for DPA1; and roughly 490 for DPB1. Alongside the repertoire data, information on donor age, sex, ethnicity and CMV serostatus was compiled. The later analysis used no new phenotypic data to find candidate immune exposures, relying instead on TCR beta sequences and their occurrence across donors. Across under 500 genotyped donors of the cohort, an average of roughly 250,000 unique TCR beta nucleotide sequences per donor were sequenced, and around 19% of those sequences were non-productive. The study profiled the T cell repertoires of about 720 subjects by immunosequencing and related them to cytomegalovirus serostatus. On the study overall, not on this receptor specifically: A later analysis found that TCR association rates varied across HLA loci, with DRB1 alleles showing the most associated TCRs and HLA-C alleles the fewest. A cluster of highly shared sequence variants was judged likely to be a technical artifact of the sequencing pipeline. A further reported finding was that TCR beta sequences accurately predicted the HLA-A and HLA-B alleles for most subjects in the first cohort. In vitro tests confirmed that a few of the cytomegalovirus-associated TCR beta chains recognize cytomegalovirus antigens. An earlier analysis of several hundred of the donors showed that most TCR beta V segments appeared in productive rearrangements either about 87% or about 30% of the time, which broadly matched IMGT annotations. When HLA alleles, especially DR and DQ, strongly co-occurred, TCR associations were difficult to assign to individual alleles. In this cohort, only TCR beta chains were sequenced, and detectable features were limited by the absence of alpha or paired-chain data. In a later analysis, most CMV-associated TCR beta chains were found to appear HLA-restricted, with HLA associations seemingly driven largely by CMV exposure. A later analysis found that HLA-associated TCR beta chains were more clonally expanded and had lower generation probabilities than equally common non-associated chains. Because HLA typing was unavailable for some donors at each locus, only the typed subset was used in association tests. The presence/absence analyses assumed that sequencing depth was roughly uniform across donors, and that assumption may not be true. Because counts were too low, about 18 rarely observed V segments, including chromosome 9 orphons, were excluded from the earlier analysis of fewer than 650 of the donors. The 87-base-pair reads could not distinguish some IMGT-functional V segments, including TRBV6-2 and TRBV6-3, so those segments were excluded. In a later genetic analysis, a missense DCLRE1C variant was associated with V-gene and J-gene trimming of TCR beta chains, and the association was replicated in an independent cohort. Most TCR sequences were observed very rarely across donors, whereas some public TCRs were present in many individuals. CMV serostatus was the only immune exposure information available for the cohort. Compared with the approximately 600-donor mean, donors in an Asian-associated ancestry cluster had fewer N-insertions in productive TCRs, according to a later genetic analysis. The authors suggested that the approach could potentially be generalized to other disease states and immunological phenotypes. Correlated functional status among segregating V segments might be attributable to linkage disequilibrium, but an unknown experimental factor could not be ruled out. Cytomegalovirus status was reported to be diagnosed by the classifier with high specificity and sensitivity in both the original and validation cohorts. Specific HLA alleles were associated with roughly 16,000 TCR beta sequences at a false discovery rate of 0.05 in a later analysis. According to a later analysis, parvovirus B19, influenza, CMV and Epstein-Barr virus appeared linked to several top co-occurrence clusters. A total of 164 TCR beta chains were listed by the study as associated with cytomegalovirus.

The CDR3 sequence holds 16 residues, the cysteine and phenylalanine included. Solely the CDR3 DNA is kept, with 48 bases framed from the first base. After removal of 0 bases from V and 2 bases from J, the junction retains 2 bases not matched to a gene. CDR1 and CDR2 are read off the germline V gene as SGHRS and YFSETQ. The rearrangement combines TRBV5-1 with TRBJ1-3; TRBD1 lines up with 10 middle nucleotides. What was sequenced was PBMCs. The sequence came from a boy between 2 and 10 years old in good health and CMV-seronegative. Here the CDR3 is given as CASSLDGQGAGNTIYF. In nucleotide form, the sequence is TGCGCCAGCAGCTTGGACGGACAGGGGGCTGGAAACACCATATATTTT.